The rows below give T cell receptor beta chains drawn from one sample of a study of cytomegalovirus exposure and HLA in healthy donors. Clones were sequenced by immunoSEQ multiplex PCR, and TCRdb holds only the in-frame ones, with some missing. The sample data list about 46,000 clones. The sample comprised PBMCs. These receptors were collected from a woman in her forties in good health and CMV-seronegative. Each CDR3 is given with its conserved first and last residue. The D gene is left open where the match is weak.

v_call,j_call,d_call,cdr3_aa,cdr3_nt
TRBV7-9,TRBJ1-4,TRBD1,CASSQRGQGSTNEKLFF,TGTGCCAGCAGCCAGAGGGGACAGGGGTCAACTAATGAAAAACTGTTTTTT
TRBV7-9,TRBJ1-2,TRBD1,CASSGGQFGYTF,TGTGCCAGCAGCGGGGGACAGTTCGGCTACACCTTC
TRBV6-6,TRBJ1-4,TRBD1,CASNEEGAEPNEKLFF,TGTGCCAGCAACGAGGAGGGGGCGGAACCTAATGAAAAACTGTTTTTT
TRBV2,TRBJ2-7,TRBD2,CASRSPGLAGTYEQYF,TGTGCCAGCAGGAGTCCGGGACTAGCGGGAACCTACGAGCAGTACTTC
TRBV6-5,TRBJ1-1,TRBD1,CASSYFAAGGSEAFF,TGTGCCAGCAGTTACTTCGCCGCAGGGGGCTCTGAAGCTTTCTTT
TRBV9,TRBJ1-1,.,CASSVAPQVRDTEAFF,TGTGCCAGCAGCGTAGCCCCACAGGTCCGGGACACTGAAGCTTTCTTT
TRBV5-4,TRBJ2-2,.,CASSAGGNTGELFF,TGTGCCAGCAGCGCCGGCGGGAACACCGGGGAGCTGTTTTTT
TRBV2,TRBJ1-5,TRBD1,CASAGDRGNQPQHF,TGTGCCAGCGCTGGGGACAGGGGAAATCAGCCCCAGCATTTT
TRBV7-2,TRBJ2-2,.,CASSLDPGSTGELFF,TGTGCCAGCAGCTTAGACCCAGGTTCCACCGGGGAGCTGTTTTTT
TRBV29-1,TRBJ1-1,.,CSVARATEAFF,TGCAGCGTTGCCAGGGCCACTGAAGCTTTCTTT
TRBV9,TRBJ2-2,.,CASSRSPGDGELFF,TGTGCCAGCAGCCGATCACCAGGGGACGGGGAGCTGTTTTTT
TRBV5-1,TRBJ2-7,.,CASSSRGISYEQYF,TGCGCCAGCAGCTCCCGAGGGATATCCTACGAGCAGTACTTC
TRBV5-1,TRBJ1-1,.,CASSSGDRGETEAFF,TGCGCCAGCAGCAGTGGGGACCGGGGGGAAACTGAAGCTTTCTTT
TRBV29-1,TRBJ1-1,.,CSVEVGANTEAFF,TGCAGCGTTGAAGTGGGAGCTAACACTGAAGCTTTCTTT
TRBV5-4,TRBJ2-7,TRBD2,CASSFGRTNEQYF,TGTGCCAGCAGCTTCGGGAGGACAAACGAGCAGTACTTC
TRBV28,TRBJ2-7,.,CASSLHYEQYF,TGTGCCAGCAGTTTACACTACGAGCAGTACTTC
TRBV10-3,TRBJ1-1,TRBD1,CAIRGQDDTEAFF,TGTGCCATCAGGGGACAGGACGACACTGAAGCTTTCTTT
TRBV7-2,TRBJ1-2,TRBD1,CASSPGGEDGYTF,TGTGCCAGCAGTCCAGGGGGCGAAGATGGCTACACCTTC
TRBV5-1,TRBJ2-2,.,CASSSPQGNTGELFF,TGCGCCAGCAGCAGTCCACAGGGGAACACCGGGGAGCTGTTTTTT
TRBV18,TRBJ2-1,TRBD1,CASSPSLRDRVRAADNEQFF,TGTGCCAGCTCACCCTCTCTCCGGGACAGGGTTCGAGCTGCCGACAATGAGCAGTTCTTC
TRBV27,TRBJ1-5,TRBD1,CASSLTGRNQPQHF,TGTGCCAGCAGTTTGACAGGGAGGAATCAGCCCCAGCATTTT
TRBV6-6,TRBJ2-7,.,CAAGPTTLRGQYF,TGTGCCGCGGGTCCGACTACCTTACGAGGGCAGTACTTC
TRBV6-5,TRBJ2-7,TRBD2,CASSRSGFSYEQYF,TGTGCCAGCAGTCGTAGCGGGTTCTCCTACGAGCAGTACTTC
TRBV11-2,TRBJ2-6,.,CASSLDLGGTRGANVLTF,TGTGCCAGCAGCTTAGATTTAGGAGGGACTCGGGGGGCCAACGTCCTGACTTTC
TRBV14,TRBJ2-1,.,CASSDKTSSYNEQFF,TGTGCCAGCAGCGATAAAACTAGCTCATACAATGAGCAGTTCTTC
TRBV9,TRBJ1-5,TRBD1,CASSARGTGGPQHF,TGTGCCAGCAGCGCCAGGGGGACCGGCGGCCCCCAGCATTTT
TRBV25-1,TRBJ1-4,.,CASSEGSLSTNEKLFF,TGTGCCAGCAGTGAGGGCAGTCTCTCAACTAATGAAAAACTGTTTTTT
TRBV5-1,TRBJ2-7,TRBD1,CASSSGQGVVVEQYF,TGCGCCAGCAGCTCCGGACAGGGGGTGGTAGTCGAGCAGTACTTC
TRBV4-3,TRBJ2-7,.,CASSQGGVAYEQYF,TGCGCCAGCAGCCAAGGGGGGGTCGCCTACGAGCAGTACTTC
TRBV5-4,TRBJ1-2,.,CASSSRDGKRVYTF,TGTGCCAGCAGTTCCCGCGACGGGAAAAGAGTCTACACCTTC
TRBV4-1,TRBJ2-3,.,CASSQEHGGFTDTQYF,TGCGCCAGCAGCCAAGAGCACGGAGGGTTCACAGATACGCAGTATTTT
TRBV6-6,TRBJ2-1,.,CASSPTGTLDNEQFF,TGTGCCAGCAGCCCCACCGGGACACTCGACAATGAGCAGTTCTTC
TRBV5-1,TRBJ1-4,.,CASSLGEQDEKLFF,TGCGCCAGCAGCTTGGGGGAACAGGATGAAAAACTGTTTTTT
TRBV9,TRBJ2-7,.,CASSPRDRYEQYF,TGTGCCAGCAGCCCGCGGGACAGATACGAGCAGTACTTC
TRBV30,TRBJ1-2,.,CAYQLETYGYTF,TGTGCCTACCAATTAGAAACCTATGGCTACACCTTC
TRBV2,TRBJ1-5,TRBD1,CASSGGQGNQPQHF,TGTGCCAGCAGTGGGGGACAGGGCAATCAGCCCCAGCATTTT
TRBV9,TRBJ1-2,.,CASSPGGVNYGYTF,TGTGCCAGCAGCCCGGGGGGAGTCAACTATGGCTACACCTTC
TRBV5-6,TRBJ2-5,.,CASSHQVLGTQYF,TGTGCCAGCAGCCACCAGGTTTTGGGGACCCAGTACTTC
TRBV19,TRBJ1-5,TRBD1,CASSTRTGGGQPQHF,TGTGCCAGTAGCACCCGGACAGGGGGCGGTCAGCCCCAGCATTTT
TRBV5-6,TRBJ1-1,TRBD1,CASNGQGWTEAFF,TGTGCCAGCAATGGACAGGGTTGGACTGAAGCTTTCTTT
TRBV20-1,TRBJ2-3,.,CRGGSTDTQYF,TGCAGGGGAGGTAGCACAGATACGCAGTATTTT